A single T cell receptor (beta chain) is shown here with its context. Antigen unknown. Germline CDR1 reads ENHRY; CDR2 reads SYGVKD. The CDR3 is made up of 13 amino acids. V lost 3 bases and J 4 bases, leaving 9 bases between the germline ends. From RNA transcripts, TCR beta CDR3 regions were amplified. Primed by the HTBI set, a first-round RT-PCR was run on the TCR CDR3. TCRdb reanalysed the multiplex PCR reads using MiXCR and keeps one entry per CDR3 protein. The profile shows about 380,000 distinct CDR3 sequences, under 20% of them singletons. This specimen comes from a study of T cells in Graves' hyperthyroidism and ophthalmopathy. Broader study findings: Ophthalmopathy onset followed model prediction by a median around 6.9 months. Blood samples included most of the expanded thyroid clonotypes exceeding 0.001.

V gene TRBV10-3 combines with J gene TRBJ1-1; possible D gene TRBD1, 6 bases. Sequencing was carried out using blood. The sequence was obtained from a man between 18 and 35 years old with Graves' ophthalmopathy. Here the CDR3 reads CAISEVRGTEAFF. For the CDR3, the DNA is TGTGCCATCAGTGAAGTCAGGGGCACTGAAGCTTTCTTT.